This entry lists 24 T cell receptor beta chains sequenced from one sample in a study of cytomegalovirus exposure and HLA in healthy donors. The primer mix had 60 Vbeta and 13 Jbeta primers. Assay used: immunoSEQ multiplex PCR; TCRdb lists only in-frame clones, some missing. The data hold more than 110,000 clones, with roughly four fifths observed a single time. The specimen was PBMCs. The source is a man aged 25-45 years in good health and CMV-seropositive.

This clone was counted between two and nine times. This chain links TRBV4-1 with TRBJ1-4; no clear D gene. Trimming took 2 bases from V and 10 from J, leaving 8 bases between them. The CDR3 sequence is 12 residues long. The germline V gene has CDR1 MGHRA and CDR2 YSYEKL. CDR3 region: CASSQLDGKLFF. The CDR3 coding sequence is TGCGCCAGCAGCCAACTAGATGGAAAACTGTTTTTT.

This clone was seen more than once but under ten times. The chain recombines TRBV5-6 with TRBJ2-1, with TRBD1 matching 10 bases. The CDR3 length is 14 residues. Germline V gene lookup returns CDR1 SGHDT and CDR2 YYEEEE. V lost 7 bases and J lost 6; bases outside the gene matches: 7. CDR3 amino acids: CASYYGTGVNEQFF. The CDR3 nucleotides read TGTGCCAGCTATTACGGGACAGGGGTCAATGAGCAGTTCTTC.

The chain employs TRBV7-6 and TRBJ2-2, with 12 nucleotides matching TRBD2. Losses at the gene ends were 3 bases for V and 3 bases for J; bases not matched to a gene: 2. Germline values: CDR1 SGHVS, CDR2 FNYEAQ. CDR3 length: 16 amino acids. DNA for the CDR3: TGTGCCAGCAGCTTCAGACTAGCGGGAGACACCGGGGAGCTGTTTTTT. Protein sequence: CASSFRLAGDTGELFF.

This sequence joins TRBV19 and TRBJ2-7, with D perhaps TRBD2 (7 bases). This CDR3 spans 15 amino acids. Per the germline V gene, CDR1 is LNHDA and CDR2 is SQIVND (reference sequence). Trimming cost V 3 bases and J 5 bases, with 17 bases left between them. Written as DNA, the CDR3 is TGTGCCAGTAGTATTAGGGGGGAGGGCCCCCACGAGCAGTACTTC. Translation: CASSIRGEGPHEQYF.

This chain connects TRBV27 to TRBJ2-2; 8 bases map to TRBD2. The germline V gene has CDR1 MNHEY and CDR2 SMNVEV (reference sequence). The CDR3 is 16 amino acids. Trimming at V came to 8 bases and at J to 0 bases, leaving 8 bases not matched to a gene. The DNA for the CDR3 is TGTGCCAGCTTCAAGTTCGGGGGGGCGAACACCGGGGAGCTGTTTTTT. Residues: CASFKFGGANTGELFF.

This clone appeared a single time. J is TRBJ2-7 and V is TRBV14, with D tentatively TRBD2 (7 bases). Trimming took off 5 bases at V and 4 bases at J, with 15 bases between the two ends. Germline V gene sequence: CDR1 SGHDN, CDR2 FVKESK. The CDR3 length is 14 residues. The CDR3 is CASSTRGAIYEQYF. The DNA of the CDR3 is TGTGCCAGCAGCACCCGGGGGGCTATATACGAGCAGTACTTC.

The chain has TRBV6-1 and TRBJ1-1; 7 bases are a match to TRBD1. Trimming at V came to 10 bases and at J to 3 bases, leaving 8 bases not matched to a gene. This CDR3 comprises 13 residues. Germline lookup yields CDR1 MNHNS and CDR2 SASEGT. The CDR3 here is CAITGVRDTEAFF. CDR3 nucleotides: TGTGCCATAACAGGGGTTCGGGACACTGAAGCTTTCTTT.

The V gene is TRBV5-1, the J gene TRBJ1-1; 12 bases map to TRBD1. CDR1 SGHRS and CDR2 YFSETQ come from the germline V gene. The V segment lost 4 bases and the J segment 2 bases; nucleotides outside the gene matches: 6. The CDR3 is 16 amino acids. In DNA form, the CDR3 reads TGCGCCAGCAGCCCGGGACAGGGGGCGGGAAACACTGAAGCTTTCTTT. Translation gives CASSPGQGAGNTEAFF.

This rearrangement joins TRBV5-6 to TRBJ1-2; D gene unclear. This CDR3 region has 13 residues. Trimming shortened V by 4 bases and J by 8 bases, and 15 bases separated the two germline ends. Looked up from germline, CDR1 is SGHDT and CDR2 is YYEEEE. Here the CDR3 DNA reads TGTGCCAGCAGCCGGGCGGGCGCGGACGGCTACACCTTC. Its translation: CASSRAGADGYTF.

The chain links TRBV6-1 to TRBJ2-7; 7 nucleotides agree with TRBD1. The J segment lost 7 bases and the V segment lost 6 bases, leaving 9 bases of the junction unmatched. Germline V gene lookup returns CDR1 MNHNS and CDR2 SASEGT. The CDR3 runs to 13 residues. The CDR3 DNA reads as TGTGCCAGCAGCCGCGACAGGGTTGGTGAGCAGTACTTC. As protein: CASSRDRVGEQYF.

This clone has a single count. The chain combines TRBV6-1 with TRBJ1-2; the D is unclear. Germline V gene lookup returns CDR1 MNHNS and CDR2 SASEGT. The CDR3 has 11 amino acids. With 6 bases removed from V and 8 bases from J, the gap between germline ends came to 10 bases. CDR3 loop: CASSDTGGYTF. CDR3 nucleotide sequence: TGTGCCAGCAGCGACACGGGGGGCTACACCTTC.

This clone was seen once. The chain recombines TRBV5-1 with TRBJ1-1, with a weak D call TRBD1 (5 bases). Per germline, CDR1 SGHRS and CDR2 YFSETQ. This CDR3 has 12 amino acids. V was cut by 3 bases and J by 3 bases, with 6 bases left in between. The CDR3 here is CASSSGDTEAFF. The DNA of the CDR3 is TGCGCCAGCAGCTCGGGGGACACTGAAGCTTTCTTT.

The V and J genes are TRBV6-5 and TRBJ2-5, with 9 bases matching TRBD1. Trimming at V came to 0 bases and at J to 5 bases, leaving 4 bases not matched to a gene. CDR3 length equals 15 residues. From germline, CDR1 is MNHEY and CDR2 SVGAGI. DNA for the CDR3: TGTGCCAGCAGTTACTCGGGACAGGGCTGGGAGACCCAGTACTTC. It specifies CASSYSGQGWETQYF.

The chain couples TRBV10-2 to TRBJ1-5, with D possibly matching TRBD1 (5 bases). Per germline, CDR1 WSHSY and CDR2 SAAADI. V dropped 4 bases and J dropped 4 bases, with 11 bases sitting between them. The CDR3 spans 14 residues. CDR3 loop: CASSGQGGNQPQHF. CDR3 coding DNA: TGCGCCAGCAGTGGTCAGGGTGGAAATCAGCCCCAGCATTTT.

The chain combines TRBV19 with TRBJ1-5; D gene ambiguous. Trimming removed 3 bases from V and 6 bases from J, with 15 bases in between. Germline assignment: CDR1 LNHDA and CDR2 SQIVND (reference sequence). The CDR3 spans 15 residues. The CDR3 is CASSMMAVGSQPQHF. The CDR3 DNA reads TGTGCCAGTAGTATGATGGCGGTCGGCAGTCAGCCCCAGCATTTT.

CDR3 DNA: TGTGCCAGCAGCCATACAGGGGGCCTGGGAAACACCATATATTTT. This gives the protein CASSHTGGLGNTIYF. The chain couples TRBV7-3 to TRBJ1-3, with 9 bases matching TRBD1. V lost 5 bases and J lost 4; bases outside the gene matches: 6. The CDR3 is 15 amino acids. Germline CDR1 SGHTA, CDR2 FQGTGA.

The chain combines TRBV18 with TRBJ2-5; a weak D match, TRBD2 (6 bases). CDR3 size: 13 residues. The V end lost 6 bases, the J end lost 1 base, and 9 bases lay between the germline ends. The germline gives CDR1 KGHSH, CDR2 LQKENI. The CDR3 DNA follows: TGTGCCAGCTCCCTCGGGGGCCAAGAGACCCAGTACTTC. Protein sequence: CASSLGGQETQYF.

Written as DNA, the CDR3 is TGTGCCAGCAGTCCCCTCGGGAAGACCCAGTACTTC. Translating gives CASSPLGKTQYF. The gene calls are TRBV6-5 and TRBJ2-5; TRBD2 might be the D (5 bases). Deletions cut 5 bases from V and 6 bases from J, with 10 bases between. The CDR3 has 12 residues. Looked up from germline, CDR1 is MNHEY and CDR2 is SVGAGI.

The chain couples TRBV9 to TRBJ1-2, with D maybe TRBD1 (5 bases). Germline CDR1 reads SGDLS; CDR2 reads YYNGEE. The CDR3 loop spans 13 amino acids. V dropped 3 bases and J dropped 4 bases, with 10 bases sitting between them. The CDR3 here is CASSDTGVYGYTF. CDR3 DNA: TGTGCCAGCAGCGATACAGGTGTCTATGGCTACACCTTC.

V and J are TRBV9 and TRBJ1-3; the match to TRBD1 covers 8 bases. CDR3 length: 17 residues. Unmatched junction bases numbered 11, after V lost 2 bases and J lost 4 bases. Germline V gives CDR1 SGDLS, CDR2 YYNGEE. CDR3 protein: CASSVAPGQEYGNTIYF. The CDR3 region has the DNA TGTGCCAGCAGCGTGGCCCCGGGACAGGAGTACGGAAACACCATATATTTT.

V and J are TRBV7-3 and TRBJ2-3; tentatively, D is TRBD2 (6 bases). V dropped 3 bases and J dropped 2 bases, with 9 bases sitting between them. CDR3 length equals 14 residues. Germline CDR1 SGHTA, CDR2 FQGTGA. The DNA of the CDR3 is TGTGCCAGCAGCTTGGGCGGGGACACAGATACGCAGTATTTT. It is translated as CASSLGGDTDTQYF. The full variable domain, rest sourced from reference TRBV7-3 and TRBJ2-3, is GAGVSQTPSNKVTEKGKYVELRCDPISGHTALYWYRQSLGQGPEFLIYFQGTGAADDSGLPNDRFFAVRPEGSVSTLKIQRTERGDSAVYLCASSLGGDTDTQYFGPGTRLTVL.

The chain recombines TRBV2 with TRBJ2-3; 7 bases align to TRBD1. Per the germline V gene, CDR1 is SNHLY and CDR2 is FYNNEI. J lost 2 bases, V lost 7 bases, and 6 bases had no gene match. The CDR3 is 14 amino acids. Here the CDR3 reads CASTPGQYTDTQYF. CDR3 bases: TGTGCCAGCACCCCGGGACAGTACACAGATACGCAGTATTTT.

V is TRBV7-3 and J is TRBJ2-3; 7 nucleotides agree with TRBD2. The CDR3 is 15 amino acids. V lost 5 bases and J lost 6; bases outside the gene matches: 11. Germline CDR1 is SGHTA and CDR2 is FQGTGA. CDR3 residues: CASSPRREPPDTQYF. In DNA, the CDR3 is TGTGCCAGCAGCCCGCGGCGGGAGCCCCCCGATACGCAGTATTTT.

V gene TRBV13 combines with J gene TRBJ1-6; no definite D call. The ends were cut back, 1 base at V and 10 bases at J, with 23 bases in the middle. The CDR3 is made up of 18 amino acids. Germline V gene data show CDR1 as PRHDT and CDR2 as FYEKMQ (reference sequence). For the CDR3, the DNA is TGTGCCAGCAGCTTAGCGGGGTCGTCGGAGGGCTGGGGATCACCCCTCCACTTT. It codes for CASSLAGSSEGWGSPLHF.